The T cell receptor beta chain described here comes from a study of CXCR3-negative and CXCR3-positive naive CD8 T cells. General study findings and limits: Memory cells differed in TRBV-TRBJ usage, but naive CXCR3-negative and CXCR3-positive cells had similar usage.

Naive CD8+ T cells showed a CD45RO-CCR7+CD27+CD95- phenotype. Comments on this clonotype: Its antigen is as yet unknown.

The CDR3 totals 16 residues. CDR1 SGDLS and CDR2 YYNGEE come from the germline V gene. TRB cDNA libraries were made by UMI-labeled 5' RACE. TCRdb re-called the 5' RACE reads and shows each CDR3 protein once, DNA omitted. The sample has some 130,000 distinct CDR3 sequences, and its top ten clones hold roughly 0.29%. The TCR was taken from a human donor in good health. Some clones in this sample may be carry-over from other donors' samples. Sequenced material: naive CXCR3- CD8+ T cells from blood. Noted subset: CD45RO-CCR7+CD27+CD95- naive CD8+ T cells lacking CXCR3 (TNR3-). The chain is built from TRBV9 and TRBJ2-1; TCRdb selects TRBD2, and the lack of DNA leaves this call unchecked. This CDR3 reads CASSVSRTRPYNEQFF. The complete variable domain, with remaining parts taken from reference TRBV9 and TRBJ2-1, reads DSGVTQTPKHLITATGQRVTLRCSPRSGDLSVYWYQQSLDQGLQFLIQYYNGEERAKGNILERFSAQQFPDLHSELNLSSLELGDSALYFCASSVSRTRPYNEQFFGPGTRLTVL.